A selection of T cell receptor beta chains follows, all from one sample in a study of a mutant IDH1 vaccine in newly diagnosed glioma. The assay was immunoSEQ multiplex PCR, and TCRdb's table has in-frame clones only and misses some. Seen here are fewer than 60,000 clones, 65% observed once, and the top ten hold about 4.8%. These receptors have no identified antigens. The sample consisted of peripheral blood mononuclear cells (PBMCs), taken from a glioma patient whose treatment included an IDH1 peptide vaccine. The source is a man aged 35 to 55 with glioma. Some clones in this sample may be carry-over from other donors' samples. Each CDR3 is given with its conserved first and last residue. A D gene is named only where the DNA matches it firmly. Clone sizes are given selectively: once, few, many, or a class where the clone is expanded.

>TRBJ2-5|.|TRBV25-1|TRBD2
CASSASPRLAGARETQYF
TGTGCCAGCAGTGCGTCACCCCGACTAGCGGGGGCCAGAGAGACCCAGTACTTC
>TRBJ1-6|.|TRBV27|.
CASSLKSRADSPLHF
TGTGCCAGCAGTTTGAAATCCAGGGCCGATTCACCCCTCCACTTT
>TRBJ2-7|.|TRBV6-6|.
CASSLGYEQYF
TGTGCCAGCAGCCTGGGCTACGAGCAGTACTTC
>TRBJ2-2|.|TRBV18|.
CASSPRHQGTGELFF
TGTGCCAGCTCACCACGACACCAGGGCACCGGGGAGCTGTTTTTT
>TRBJ1-6|.|TRBV7-2|.
CAVTGDFNSPLHF
TGTGCCGTTACCGGGGACTTTAATTCACCCCTCCACTTT
>TRBJ1-1|.|TRBV18|.
CASSPSANTEAFF
TGTGCCAGCTCACCTTCAGCGAACACTGAAGCTTTCTTT
>TRBJ1-2|.|TRBV5-4|.
CASSLGRGGYTF
TGTGCCAGCAGCTTGGGCAGGGGCGGCTACACCTTC
>TRBJ1-2|.|TRBV10-1|.
CASSEGSYGYTF
TGCGCCAGCAGTGAGGGGAGCTATGGCTACACCTTC
>TRBJ2-7|.|TRBV5-4|.
CASSLGPGVAYEQYF
TGTGCCAGCAGCTTGGGCCCAGGGGTAGCCTACGAGCAGTACTTC
>TRBJ2-7|.|TRBV20-1|.
CSASPWGEQYF
TGCAGTGCTAGTCCTTGGGGCGAGCAGTACTTC
>TRBJ2-7|few|TRBV5-1|TRBD1
CASSPGQGGYEQYF
TGCGCCAGCAGCCCGGGACAGGGAGGCTACGAGCAGTACTTC
>TRBJ1-6|once|TRBV18|.
CASSPQGTNSPLHF
TGTGCCAGCTCACCACAGGGGACCAATTCACCCCTCCACTTT
>TRBJ1-5|.|TRBV19|.
CASSSKGPLSNQPQHF
TGTGCCAGTAGTTCCAAGGGGCCCTTGAGCAATCAGCCCCAGCATTTT
>TRBJ2-1|.|TRBV7-8|TRBD1
CASSLGWQGASGYNEQFF
TGTGCCAGCAGTTTAGGGTGGCAGGGGGCATCGGGCTACAATGAGCAGTTCTTC
>TRBJ1-3|.|TRBV5-1|.
CASSLDGTSGNTIYF
TGCGCCAGCAGCTTGGACGGGACCTCTGGAAACACCATATATTTT
>TRBJ1-4|.|TRBV5-1|.
CASREGGSNEKLFF
TGCGCCAGCAGAGAAGGGGGATCTAATGAAAAACTGTTTTTT
>TRBJ2-2|.|TRBV7-9|.
CASSLDYSGTGELFF
TGTGCCAGCAGCCTGGACTATAGTGGCACCGGGGAGCTGTTTTTT
>TRBJ2-1|.|TRBV6-4|.
CASRDRYNEQFF
TGTGCCAGCAGGGACAGATACAATGAGCAGTTCTTC
>TRBJ1-6|few|TRBV30|.
CAWSDSDWGYNSPLHF
TGTGCCTGGAGTGACAGTGATTGGGGCTATAATTCACCCCTCCACTTT
>TRBJ1-1|.|TRBV13|TRBD1
CASSFLTGGAVTEAFF
TGTGCCAGCAGCTTTTTGACAGGGGGAGCGGTCACTGAAGCTTTCTTT
>TRBJ2-3|.|TRBV10-1|.
CASSEDDTDTQYF
TGCGCCAGCAGTGAGGATGACACAGATACGCAGTATTTT
>TRBJ1-1|.|TRBV18|TRBD1
CASSQGARTEAFF
TGTGCCAGCTCCCAGGGGGCGCGGACTGAAGCTTTCTTT
>TRBJ2-5|.|TRBV5-4|.
CASSLARGQETQYF
TGTGCCAGCAGCCTTGCTAGGGGGCAAGAGACCCAGTACTTC
>TRBJ1-6|.|TRBV23-1|.
CASSQFPGQSSYNSPLHF
TGCGCCAGCAGTCAATTTCCCGGACAGAGCTCCTATAATTCACCCCTCCACTTT
>TRBJ2-5|.|TRBV9|.
CASSVGGRGGGAQETQYF
TGTGCCAGCAGCGTAGGTGGACGTGGAGGGGGGGCGCAAGAGACCCAGTACTTC
>TRBJ1-2|.|TRBV30|.
CAWSWGSGYTF
TGTGCCTGGAGCTGGGGAAGCGGCTACACCTTC
>TRBJ1-1|few|TRBV6-1|.
CASTYGRDHTEAFF
TGTGCCAGCACCTACGGCAGGGATCACACTGAAGCTTTCTTT
>TRBJ1-1|.|TRBV2|.
CASTWNKNTEAFF
TGTGCCAGCACTTGGAACAAGAACACTGAAGCTTTCTTT
>TRBJ1-2|few|TRBV15|.
CATSRGPLGQDYTF
TGTGCCACCAGCCGGGGGCCTCTTGGCCAGGACTACACCTTC
>TRBJ2-3|.|TRBV4-1|.
CASSQVPGTGSTDTQYF
TGCGCCAGCAGCCAAGTCCCTGGGACTGGCTCGACAGATACGCAGTATTTT
>TRBJ1-1|many|TRBV29-1|.
CSVNRDRTEAFF
TGCAGCGTTAACAGGGATCGTACTGAAGCTTTCTTT
>TRBJ2-1|few|TRBV5-1|TRBD1
CASTPGQGAYNEQFF
TGCGCCAGCACCCCGGGACAGGGGGCTTACAATGAGCAGTTCTTC
>TRBJ1-1|few|TRBV30|TRBD1
CACQGQGWTEAFF
TGTGCCTGTCAAGGACAGGGGTGGACTGAAGCTTTCTTT
>TRBJ2-2|.|TRBV6-6|TRBD2
CASSLGLAGAGGELFF
TGTGCCAGCAGCCTCGGACTAGCGGGGGCTGGCGGGGAGCTGTTTTTT
>TRBJ2-7|.|TRBV6-1|.
CASRTGNEGGYEQYF
TGTGCCAGCCGCACTGGGAACGAAGGGGGCTACGAGCAGTACTTC
>TRBJ2-1|once|TRBV27|.
CASSSGDYLYNEQFF
TGTGCCAGCAGTTCAGGGGATTATCTCTACAATGAGCAGTTCTTC
>TRBJ1-1|few|TRBV7-8|.
CASSLTRVNSEAFF
TGTGCCAGCAGCTTAACAAGGGTTAACTCTGAAGCTTTCTTT
>TRBJ1-1|.|TRBV7-2|.
CASSARGGRVTEAFF
TGTGCCAGCAGCGCAAGGGGGGGTCGGGTTACTGAAGCTTTCTTT
>TRBJ2-7|few|TRBV2|TRBD2
CASSDFEREGYEQYF
TGTGCCAGCAGTGATTTTGAGCGGGAGGGCTACGAGCAGTACTTC
>TRBJ1-1|.|TRBV6-1|TRBD1
CASSPTRGAEAFF
TGTGCCAGCAGCCCCACCAGGGGGGCTGAAGCTTTCTTT
>TRBJ1-3|.|TRBV15|.
CATSKQYGEGNTIYF
TGTGCCACCAGCAAACAATACGGAGAAGGAAACACCATATATTTT
>TRBJ2-3|.|TRBV11-2|.
CASSPGSSSTDTQYF
TGTGCCAGCAGCCCCGGTAGTTCTAGCACAGATACGCAGTATTTT
>TRBJ2-1|.|TRBV29-1|.
CSVDPGTASYNEQFF
TGCAGCGTTGATCCCGGGACGGCATCCTACAATGAGCAGTTCTTC
>TRBJ2-1|.|TRBV9|.
CASSIGLANEQFF
TGTGCCAGCAGCATCGGACTGGCCAATGAGCAGTTCTTC
>TRBJ2-1|once|TRBV2|.
CANAGDGTGGAEQFF
TGTGCCAACGCGGGGGACGGGACAGGAGGTGCTGAGCAGTTCTTC
>TRBJ2-7|.|TRBV5-4|.
CASRPAVGSYEQYF
TGTGCCAGCCGACCTGCAGTGGGCTCCTACGAGCAGTACTTC
>TRBJ1-4|.|TRBV5-8|.
CANTGMGRFGEKLFF
TGTGCCAACACAGGGATGGGGAGGTTCGGAGAAAAACTGTTTTTT
>TRBJ2-2|.|TRBV2|TRBD1
CATNRDRNTGELFF
TGTGCCACAAACCGGGACAGAAACACCGGGGAGCTGTTTTTT
>TRBJ2-1|.|TRBV27|.
CASGVTYNEQFF
TGTGCCAGCGGGGTCACGTACAATGAGCAGTTCTTC
>TRBJ2-7|.|TRBV2|.
CASSEPLSSEQYF
TGTGCCAGCAGTGAACCGCTCAGTTCTGAACAGTACTTC
>TRBJ1-1|.|TRBV29-1|.
CSVADPWNTEAFF
TGCAGCGTTGCGGACCCCTGGAACACTGAAGCTTTCTTT
>TRBJ1-2|.|TRBV9|TRBD1
CASSVDRDRDVVSTF
TGTGCCAGCAGCGTGGACCGGGACAGGGACGTGGTATCCACCTTC
>TRBJ1-5|once|TRBV7-2|.
CASSLDYQPQHF
TGTGCCAGCAGCTTAGATTATCAGCCCCAGCATTTT
>TRBJ2-4|few|TRBV19|TRBD1
CASKEERGRAKNIQYF
TGTGCCAGTAAAGAGGAGAGGGGGCGAGCCAAAAACATTCAGTACTTC
>TRBJ1-5|.|TRBV5-8|TRBD1
CASSWGQGAQGNQPQHF
TGTGCCAGCAGCTGGGGACAGGGGGCGCAGGGCAATCAGCCCCAGCATTTT
>TRBJ2-7|.|TRBV30|TRBD1
CAWSVGMTGALGADEQYF
TGTGCCTGGAGTGTAGGGATGACAGGGGCCCTGGGTGCGGACGAGCAGTACTTC
>TRBJ2-3|.|TRBV5-4|.
CASSLAVGSTDTQYF
TGTGCCAGCAGCCTCGCTGTGGGTAGCACAGATACGCAGTATTTT
>TRBJ2-5|.|TRBV5-4|TRBD2
CASSLEVSGGLETQYF
TGTGCCAGCAGCTTGGAGGTTTCGGGGGGATTAGAGACCCAGTACTTC
>TRBJ2-2|few|TRBV4-1|.
CASSHQTPGELFF
TGCGCCAGCAGCCATCAAACTCCCGGGGAGCTGTTTTTT